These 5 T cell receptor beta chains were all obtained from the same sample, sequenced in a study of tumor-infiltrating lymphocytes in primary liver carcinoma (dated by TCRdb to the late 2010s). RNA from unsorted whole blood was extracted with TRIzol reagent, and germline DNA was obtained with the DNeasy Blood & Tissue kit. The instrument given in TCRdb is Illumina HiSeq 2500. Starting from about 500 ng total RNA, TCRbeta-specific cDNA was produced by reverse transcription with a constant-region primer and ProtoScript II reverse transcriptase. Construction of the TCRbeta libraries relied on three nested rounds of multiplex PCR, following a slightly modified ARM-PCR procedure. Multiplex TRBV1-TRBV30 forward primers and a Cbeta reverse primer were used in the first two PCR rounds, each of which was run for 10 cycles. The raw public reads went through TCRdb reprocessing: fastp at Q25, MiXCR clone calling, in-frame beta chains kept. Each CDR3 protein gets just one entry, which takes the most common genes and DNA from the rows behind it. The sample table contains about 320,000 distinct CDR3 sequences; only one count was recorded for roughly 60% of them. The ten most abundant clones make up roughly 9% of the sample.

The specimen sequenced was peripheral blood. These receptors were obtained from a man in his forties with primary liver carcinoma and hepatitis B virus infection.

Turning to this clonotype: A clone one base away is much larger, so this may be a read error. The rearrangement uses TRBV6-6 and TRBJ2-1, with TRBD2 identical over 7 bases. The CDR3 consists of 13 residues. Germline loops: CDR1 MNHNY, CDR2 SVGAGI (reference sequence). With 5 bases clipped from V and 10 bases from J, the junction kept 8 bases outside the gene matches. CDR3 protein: CASSPGRAYEQFF. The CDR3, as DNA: TGTGCCAGCAGTCCAGGGAGGGCGTACGAGCAGTTCTTC.

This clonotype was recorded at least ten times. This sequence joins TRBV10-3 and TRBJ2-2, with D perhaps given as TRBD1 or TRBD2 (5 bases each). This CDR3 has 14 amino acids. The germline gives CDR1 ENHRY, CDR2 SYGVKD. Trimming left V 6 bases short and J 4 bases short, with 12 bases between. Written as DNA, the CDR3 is TGTGCCATCAGCGAGGGGCGAACCACCGGGGAGCTGTTTTTT. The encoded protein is CAISEGRTTGELFF.

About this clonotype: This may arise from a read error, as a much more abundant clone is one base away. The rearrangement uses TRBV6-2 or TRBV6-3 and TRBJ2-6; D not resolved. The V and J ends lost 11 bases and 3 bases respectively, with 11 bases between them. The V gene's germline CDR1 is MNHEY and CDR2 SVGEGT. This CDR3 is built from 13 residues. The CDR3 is CAVQVNGANVLTF. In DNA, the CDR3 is TGTGCCGTCCAGGTGAATGGGGCCAACGTCCTGACTTTC.

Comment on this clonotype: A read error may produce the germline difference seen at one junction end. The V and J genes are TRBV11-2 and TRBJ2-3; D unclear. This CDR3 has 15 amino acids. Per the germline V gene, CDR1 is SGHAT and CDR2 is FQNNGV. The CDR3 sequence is CASTLTGVQADTQYF. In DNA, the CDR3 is TGTGCCAGCACCTTAACTGGGGTCCAGGCAGATACGCAGTATTTT. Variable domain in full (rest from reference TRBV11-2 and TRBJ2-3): EAGVAQSPRYKIIEKRQSVAFWCNPISGHATLYWYQQILGQGPKLLIQFQNNGVVDDSQLPKDRFSAERLKGVDSTLKIQPAKLEDSAVYLCASTLTGVQADTQYFGPGTRLTVL.

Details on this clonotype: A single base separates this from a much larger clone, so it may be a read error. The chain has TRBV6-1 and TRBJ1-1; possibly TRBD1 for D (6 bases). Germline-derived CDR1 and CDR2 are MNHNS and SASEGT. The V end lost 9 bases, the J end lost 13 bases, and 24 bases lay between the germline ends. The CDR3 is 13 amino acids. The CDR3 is CASRIPGHRMGFF. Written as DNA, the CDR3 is TGTGCCAGTCGGATTCCGGGACATCGAATGGGTTTCTTT.